Given below is one TCR beta chain in context. Its cognate antigen is unknown. CDR3 length: 16 amino acids. Germline V gene sequence: CDR1 SGHTS, CDR2 YDEGEE. V was shortened by 3 bases and J by 0 bases, with 10 bases between the two germline ends. The data stem from a study of cytomegalovirus exposure and HLA in healthy donors. Study observations and caveats: In an earlier analysis, about 87% or about 30%: the productive usage of most TCR beta V segments. The majority of TCR sequences were rare, yet some public TCRs appeared in many donors. When a later analysis compared HLA-associated TCR beta chains with equally common others, the HLA-associated chains turned out to be more clonally expanded and to have lower generation probabilities.

Both 60 Vbeta primers and 13 Jbeta primers went into the PCR. The table came from immunoSEQ multiplex PCR; TCRdb's copy has only in-frame clones and leaves some out. The table includes 80,000 to 95,000 clones, 81% detected once. The V gene is TRBV5-8, the J gene TRBJ2-6, with D uncertain. Sequenced input: PBMCs. This sequence was found in a woman aged 25 to 39 in good health and CMV-seronegative. CDR3 coding DNA: TGTGCCAGCAGCTCCACACAAACCTCTGGGGCCAACGTCCTGACTTTC. It yields the protein CASSSTQTSGANVLTF. The full variable domain, with the rest looked up from reference TRBV5-8 and TRBJ2-6, is EAGVTQSPTHLIKTRGQQATLRCSPISGHTSVYWYQQALGLGLQFLLWYDEGEERNRGNFPPRFSGRQFPNYSSELNVNALELEDSALYLCASSSTQTSGANVLTFGAGSRLTVL.